The table lists the clone carrying this TCR beta chain with many counts. What it binds is not known. This sample was taken from a study of beta chain features in type 1 diabetes. General observations from the study: The naive, central memory and Treg TCRB repertoires of patients appeared to be more similar to one another than those of healthy donors.

The whole isolated RNA underwent reverse transcription, so sequencing captured expressed TCRB transcripts. Clones were read by immunoSEQ multiplex PCR, and TCRdb kept only the in-frame ones, dropping some. The table records 250,000 to 350,000 clones, around 15% of them present only once. Sequencing used central memory CD4+ T cells from blood. The sequence was obtained from a man between 25 and 39 years old in good health.

The CDR3 DNA is TGTGCCAGCGTCGCAGGGCAGGGGTACGGCACCATATATTTT. Translated: CASVAGQGYGTIYF. V and J are TRBV28 and TRBJ1-3; D might be TRBD1 (6 bases). V lost 8 bases and J 9 bases, leaving 20 bases between the germline ends. The germline V gene encodes CDR1 MDHEN and CDR2 SYDVKM. The CDR3 has 14 residues.